This T cell receptor beta chain appears in the sequencing data of a study of blood T cell repertoires in COVID-19. Enrollees, about 18 to 89 years old, lived in approximately 25 US areas. Participants' reported clinical history set cohort assignment. The CDR3 extends over 16 amino acids. V lost 2 bases and J lost 5; bases outside the gene matches: 4. The germline V gene encodes CDR1 KGHDR and CDR2 SFDVKD. As handled by the study authors: Researchers report that nucleated cell counts were estimated from reference gene primer amplification. The data were produced by immunoSEQ multiplex PCR, yet TCRdb's version contains in-frame clones alone and is incomplete. That table supplies the V and J calls and clone size; D and trimming were determined from the DNA. The table includes hundreds of thousands of clones, 85% to 90% detected once.

V is TRBV24-1 and J is TRBJ2-1; the match to TRBD2 covers 11 bases. The source is a man aged 25 to 40 who had recovered from COVID-19. The sample taken for sequencing was PBMCs or T cells enriched from blood (not recorded which). The CDR3 spells CATSDWGTSGNNEQFF. Written as DNA, the CDR3 is TGTGCCACCAGTGATTGGGGGACTAGCGGAAACAATGAGCAGTTCTTC.